One sample yielded the 31 T cell receptor beta chains listed below, sequenced in a study of T cells in tumors after PD-1 blockade. Sequencing used immunoSEQ multiplex PCR; TCRdb keeps in-frame clones, though not all of them. The sample yields 10,000 to 15,000 clones, about three fifths seen once. The specimen comprised tumor tissue, sampled before anti-PD-1 treatment. These receptors came from a human donor with cutaneous squamous cell carcinoma.

The rearrangement links TRBV6-5 to TRBJ1-5; 8 nucleotides align to TRBD1. Germline V gene lookup returns CDR1 MNHEY and CDR2 SVGAGI. This CDR3 comprises 15 residues. The junction had 0 bases not matched to a gene; V was cut back by 2 bases and J by 0 bases. The CDR3 DNA reads TGTGCCAGCAGTTACGGGACAGGTAGCAATCAGCCCCAGCATTTT. Its protein product is CASSYGTGSNQPQHF.

The chain uses TRBV5-1 and TRBJ1-5, with 8 bases identical to TRBD1. The CDR3 runs to 17 residues. The J segment lost 1 base and the V segment lost 7 bases, leaving 13 bases of the junction unmatched. The germline CDR1 and CDR2 sequences are SGHRS and YFSETQ. As DNA, the CDR3 is TGCGCCAGCGTATATGGGCAGGGGGCGAGAAGCAATCAGCCCCAGCATTTT. This encodes CASVYGQGARSNQPQHF.

V usage is TRBV10-2 and J usage is TRBJ1-1, with unresolved D. Germline loops: CDR1 WSHSY, CDR2 SAAADI. The V end was cut by 6 bases, the J end by 2 bases, with 13 bases between. The CDR3 totals 14 residues. CDR3 amino acids: CASSVDQRNTEAFF. For the CDR3, the DNA is TGCGCCAGCAGCGTCGACCAAAGAAACACTGAAGCTTTCTTT.

This chain uses TRBV7-2 with TRBJ2-5; D gene unclear. CDR3 length equals 15 residues. CDR1 is SGHTA and CDR2 is FQGNSA in the germline V gene. Trimming took off 1 base at V and 4 bases at J, with 13 bases between the two ends. The CDR3 nucleotides are TGTGCCAGCAGCTTAGTTCCCGCGGCAAGAGAGACCCAGTACTTC. Residues: CASSLVPAARETQYF.

In its sample, this clone is medium-sized. The V and J genes are TRBV28 and TRBJ1-1; D is unresolved. Germline V gene data show CDR1 as MDHEN and CDR2 as SYDVKM. CDR3 size: 12 residues. V was trimmed by 7 bases and J by 5 bases, leaving 11 bases between them. CDR3 nucleotides: TGTGCCAGCAAACAGCACGGGACTGAAGCTTTCTTT. Amino acid sequence: CASKQHGTEAFF.

V is TRBV7-8 and J is TRBJ2-1; TRBD1 is a possible D gene (5 bases). V lost 5 bases and J lost 9, with 17 bases in between. Germline CDR1 reads SGHVS; CDR2 reads FQNEAQ. There are 14 residues in the CDR3. This chain's CDR3 is CASSPFLGHTEQFF. CDR3 bases: TGTGCCAGCAGCCCCTTCTTAGGACACACTGAGCAGTTCTTC.

This sequence joins TRBV2 and TRBJ1-2, with D possibly matching TRBD1 (5 bases). The CDR3 is 12 residues long. The V end was cut by 8 bases, the J end by 8 bases, with 15 bases between. From germline, CDR1 is SNHLY and CDR2 FYNNEI. The CDR3 nucleotides are TGTGCCAGCGAAGCTGCGGGGGAAGGCTACACCTTC. This sequence encodes CASEAAGEGYTF.

V and J are TRBV5-1 and TRBJ1-2; 7 bases match TRBD1. The CDR3 extends over 14 amino acids. Per germline, CDR1 SGHRS and CDR2 YFSETQ. After removal of 2 bases from V and 6 bases from J, the junction contained 7 bases not matched to a gene. CDR3 sequence (DNA): TGCGCCAGCAGCTTCGCAGACAGGGAACATGGCTACACCTTC. Translating gives CASSFADREHGYTF.

The chain combines TRBV27 with TRBJ2-1, with D tentatively TRBD2 (6 bases). V dropped 11 bases and J dropped 1 base, with 21 bases sitting between them. CDR3 length: 16 residues. Germline-derived CDR1 and CDR2 are MNHEY and SMNVEV (reference sequence). The chain's CDR3 is CACSLTRLVSYNEQFF. In nucleotides, the CDR3 is TGTGCCTGTTCACTGACTAGACTAGTTTCCTACAATGAGCAGTTCTTC.

This sequence joins TRBV18 and TRBJ1-2; possible D gene TRBD1, 5 bases. Trimming removed 3 bases at V and 3 bases at J, with 20 bases between. There are 17 residues in the CDR3. Germline V CDR1 and CDR2: KGHSH, LQKENI. The CDR3 DNA sequence: TGTGCCAGCTCACCTCGAGACATAAGACAGTCGTACTATGGCTACACCTTC. This gives the protein CASSPRDIRQSYYGYTF.

Within the sample, this clone is medium-sized. This sequence joins TRBV3-1 (or the pseudogene TRBV3-2) and TRBJ2-1; 8 positions agree with TRBD2. CDR1 is LGHDT, CDR2 YNNKEL, per germline (reference sequence). V lost 4 bases to trimming and J lost 6 bases; unmatched junction nucleotides: 5. The CDR3 consists of 14 residues. The CDR3 nucleotides read TGTGCCAGCAGCCGGAGCGGGGGCCTCAATGAGCAGTTCTTC. Its translation is CASSRSGGLNEQFF.

The CDR3 loop reads CASSLKANEKLFF. CDR3 DNA sequence: TGTGCCAGCAGCTTGAAAGCGAATGAAAAACTGTTTTTT. The chain uses TRBV7-2 and TRBJ1-4; D is unresolved. This CDR3 is built from 13 residues. Germline values: CDR1 SGHTA, CDR2 FQGNSA. V was pared by 3 bases and J by 5 bases, with 7 bases between.

V is TRBV5-1 and J is TRBJ2-7; 11 bases fit TRBD2. The CDR3 covers 14 residues. Germline loops: CDR1 SGHRS, CDR2 YFSETQ. The V and J ends lost 4 bases and 4 bases, in that order; junction bases with no gene match: 4. This CDR3 is CASSIAGGKYEQYF. The CDR3 nucleotides are TGCGCCAGCAGCATAGCGGGAGGGAAATACGAGCAGTACTTC.

The chain joins TRBV27 to TRBJ2-3; TRBD2 is a possible D gene (5 bases). CDR1 is MNHEY, CDR2 SMNVEV, per germline (reference sequence). Trimming removed 5 bases from V and 14 bases from J, with 20 bases in between. The CDR3 sequence is 13 residues long. The CDR3 DNA is TGTGCCAGCAGTCTCACTAGATGGAAGGTCCGGTATTTT. Translation: CASSLTRWKVRYF.

J is TRBJ2-7 and V is TRBV29-1, with TRBD1 identical over 9 bases. Losses at the gene ends were 6 bases for V and 2 bases for J; bases not matched to a gene: 2. The CDR3 contains 12 residues. The germline V gene encodes CDR1 SQVTM and CDR2 ANQGSEA. The CDR3: CSVGQGTYEQYF. CDR3 sequence (DNA): TGCAGCGTAGGACAGGGGACCTACGAGCAGTACTTC.

V is TRBV6-5 and J is TRBJ1-5; 9 bases fit TRBD1. Germline V gives CDR1 MNHEY, CDR2 SVGAGI. The CDR3 spans 15 residues. Trimming at V came to 8 bases and at J to 7 bases, leaving 12 bases not matched to a gene. The CDR3 is CASRTGTGYGQPQHF. CDR3 bases: TGTGCCAGCCGTACCGGGACAGGGTATGGCCAGCCCCAGCATTTT.

This clone was seen once. Given a far larger clone just one base away, this is likely a sequencing read error. The same CDR3 can be traced to other DNA sequences in this sample. The rearrangement uses TRBV19 and TRBJ2-1, with 8 bases identical to TRBD1. CDR1 is LNHDA and CDR2 is SQIVND in the germline V gene (reference sequence). The CDR3 is 15 amino acids. The CDR3 is CASSIQGASYNEQFF. CDR3 bases: TGTGCCAGCAGTATTCAGGGGGCTTCCTACAATGAGCAGTTCTTC. Full variable domain (missing parts from reference TRBV19 and TRBJ2-1): DGGITQSPKYLFRKEGQNVTLSCEQNLNHDAMYWYRQDPGQGLRLIYYSQIVNDFQKGDIAEGYSVSREKKESFPLTVTSAQKNPTAFYLCASSIQGASYNEQFFGPGTRLTVL.

The rearrangement joins TRBV6-5 to TRBJ2-4, with no clear D. Germline V gives CDR1 MNHEY, CDR2 SVGAGI. The CDR3 is 14 residues long. The V end was cut by 5 bases, the J end by 8 bases, with 16 bases between. CDR3 in amino acids: CASSPLRRADIQYF. CDR3 DNA sequence: TGTGCCAGCAGTCCCCTCCGCCGGGCGGACATTCAGTACTTC.

This chain links TRBV28 with TRBJ2-7; a possible D gene is TRBD2 (6 bases). The CDR3 contains 14 residues. Germline CDR1 MDHEN, CDR2 SYDVKM. Trimming took off 6 bases at V and 4 bases at J, with 16 bases between the two ends. The CDR3 loop reads CASRELAGFYEQYF. The CDR3 nucleotides read TGTGCCAGCAGGGAGTTGGCGGGATTTTACGAGCAGTACTTC.

This clone counts as medium-sized. The chain couples TRBV28 to TRBJ1-3, with D unclear. The CDR3 totals 13 residues. The ends were cut back, 4 bases at V and 3 bases at J, with 7 bases in the middle. Germline assignment: CDR1 MDHEN and CDR2 SYDVKM. CDR3 residues: CASSSQGGNTIYF. DNA for the CDR3: TGTGCCAGCAGTTCCCAAGGTGGAAACACCATATATTTT.

The J gene is TRBJ1-5, the V gene TRBV28, with 10 bases aligning to TRBD1. The CDR3 totals 14 residues. The germline V gene encodes CDR1 MDHEN and CDR2 SYDVKM. The ends lost 4 bases at V and 7 bases at J; junction bases unmatched: 4. The CDR3 sequence is CASSSTGGRQPQHF. The CDR3 nucleotides are TGTGCCAGCAGTTCGACAGGGGGCAGGCAGCCCCAGCATTTT.

The chain links TRBV6-2 or TRBV6-3 to TRBJ2-2; D uncertain. The CDR3 has 15 residues. V was trimmed by 4 bases and J by 1 base, leaving 10 bases between them. CDR1 MNHEY and CDR2 SVGEGT come from the germline V gene. CDR3 region: CASSWFRRNTGELFF. As DNA, the CDR3 is TGTGCCAGCAGTTGGTTCAGGCGGAACACCGGGGAGCTGTTTTTT.

This clone is classed as medium-sized. This chain uses TRBV5-6 with TRBJ2-7, with a tentative D call TRBD1 (5 bases). CDR3 length equals 13 residues. Trimming shortened V by 7 bases and J by 4 bases, and 15 bases separated the two germline ends. Germline values: CDR1 SGHDT, CDR2 YYEEEE. The CDR3 reads CASVGQGEYEQYF. The DNA for the CDR3 is TGTGCCAGCGTCGGGCAGGGCGAGTACGAGCAGTACTTC.

The chain carries TRBV9 and TRBJ1-1; D gene ambiguous. The ends were cut back, 0 bases at V and 9 bases at J, with 12 bases in the middle. There are 13 residues in the CDR3. Germline V gene data show CDR1 as SGDLS and CDR2 as YYNGEE. The CDR3 DNA reads as TGTGCCAGCAGCGTAGAGTCGTCGTCCCAAGCTTTCTTT. Translation: CASSVESSSQAFF.

The genes are TRBV7-8 and TRBJ2-7; no clear D. The CDR3 spans 13 residues. The germline V gene encodes CDR1 SGHVS and CDR2 FQNEAQ. Trimming took 0 bases from V and 3 from J, leaving 6 bases between them. CDR3 region: CASSLAAFYEQYF. In DNA, the CDR3 is TGTGCCAGCAGCTTAGCGGCCTTCTACGAGCAGTACTTC.

The chain joins TRBV4-2 to TRBJ1-2; 9 bases fit TRBD1. This CDR3 comprises 15 residues. V dropped 0 bases and J dropped 7; count of bases not matched to a gene: 6. Per the germline V gene, CDR1 is LGHNA and CDR2 is YNFKEQ. CDR3 region: CASSQDRGTGLGYTF. CDR3 nucleotide sequence: TGTGCCAGCAGCCAAGATAGGGGGACAGGGCTTGGCTACACCTTC.

This clone was counted a few times. The J gene is TRBJ2-5, the V gene TRBV4-3, with D tentatively TRBD1 or TRBD2 (5 bases each). V gave up 1 base and J gave up 1 base, with 10 bases separating them. There are 15 residues in the CDR3. Germline CDR1 is LGHNA and CDR2 is YSLEER. This CDR3 is CASSQVEGLQETQYF. The CDR3 DNA is TGCGCCAGCAGCCAAGTAGAGGGGCTCCAAGAGACCCAGTACTTC.

This clone was seen a handful of times. This chain links TRBV5-1 with TRBJ2-2, with TRBD2 matching over 10 bases. Germline CDR1 and CDR2: SGHRS and YFSETQ. The CDR3 sequence is 17 residues long. The J segment lost 7 bases and the V segment lost 0 bases, leaving 9 bases of the junction unmatched. DNA for the CDR3: TGCGCCAGCAGCTTGGCGACCGGGACTAGCGTCGGCGGGGAGCTGTTTTTT. Translated: CASSLATGTSVGGELFF.

The V and J genes are TRBV2 and TRBJ2-2, with D unresolved. The CDR3 consists of 17 residues. Trimming shortened V by 2 bases and J by 0 bases, and 13 bases separated the two germline ends. Germline values: CDR1 SNHLY, CDR2 FYNNEI. CDR3 region: CASSEIGRYANTGELFF. The CDR3 DNA is TGTGCCAGCAGTGAAATTGGCCGGTATGCGAACACCGGGGAGCTGTTTTTT. The entire variable domain, with the rest obtained from reference TRBV2 and TRBJ2-2, is as follows: EPEVTQTPSHQVTQMGQEVILRCVPISNHLYFYWYRQILGQKVEFLVSFYNNEISEKSEIFDDQFSVERPDGSNFTLKIRSTKLEDSAMYFCASSEIGRYANTGELFFGEGSRLTVL.

The rearrangement uses TRBV6-5 and TRBJ2-6, with D uncertain. This CDR3 has 15 residues. The germline V gene has CDR1 MNHEY and CDR2 SVGAGI. V lost 6 bases and J lost 1, with 10 bases in between. The CDR3 region is CASRSLYSGANVLTF. The CDR3 DNA follows: TGTGCCAGCAGATCACTCTATTCTGGGGCCAACGTCCTGACTTTC.

This chain connects TRBV7-6 to TRBJ2-7; possibly TRBD2 for D (6 bases). Per germline, CDR1 SGHVS and CDR2 FNYEAQ. The V end was cut by 5 bases, the J end by 5 bases, with 10 bases between. This CDR3 has 12 amino acids. CDR3 in amino acids: CASSPGANEQYF. The CDR3, as DNA: TGTGCCAGCAGCCCGGGAGCGAACGAGCAGTACTTC.